The 5 T cell receptor beta chains below come from one sample, sequenced in a study of shared clonotypes between healthy human individuals. Repertoires were generated with immunoSEQ multiplex PCR, while TCRdb's copy carries only in-frame clones and drops some. The repertoire includes 2.3 million or so clones, approximately 95% of them detected once, and 0.39% sits in the top ten. Source material: naive CD4+ T cells from PBMCs. Documented subset: CD45RA+ positively selected. These receptors were obtained from a man younger than 35 in good health. Some clones in this sample may be carry-over from other donors' samples.

This clone was recorded once. J is TRBJ2-6 and V is TRBV19; D may match TRBD1 or TRBD2 (6 bases each). V was trimmed by 7 bases and J by 0 bases, leaving 19 bases between them. The CDR3 consists of 18 residues. Germline V gene lookup returns CDR1 LNHDA and CDR2 SQIVND (reference sequence). CDR3 nucleotide sequence: TGTGCCAGTAACACAAGGGGGAGGACTGACTCTGGGGCCAACGTCCTGACTTTC. It specifies CASNTRGRTDSGANVLTF. Looking up the rest from reference TRBV19 and TRBJ2-6 gives the full variable domain: DGGITQSPKYLFRKEGQNVTLSCEQNLNHDAMYWYRQDPGQGLRLIYYSQIVNDFQKGDIAEGYSVSREKKESFPLTVTSAQKNPTAFYLCASNTRGRTDSGANVLTFGAGSRLTVL.

About this clone itself: Other DNA sequences in this sample translate to the same CDR3. The gene calls are TRBV7-2 and TRBJ2-7, with D uncertain. V was shortened by 3 bases and J by 5 bases, with 8 bases between the two germline ends. CDR1 is SGHTA, CDR2 FQGNSA, per germline. This CDR3 comprises 12 residues. The CDR3 is CASSLVVNEQYF. The CDR3 bases are TGTGCCAGCAGCTTGGTGGTCAACGAGCAGTACTTC.

This clone was detected once. This chain links TRBV28 with TRBJ2-7; D call uncertain. The germline CDR1 and CDR2 sequences are MDHEN and SYDVKM. CDR3 length: 16 residues. V lost 11 bases to trimming and J lost 2 bases, with 25 bases between them. CDR3 sequence reads: CAAAPLARTLTYEQYF. CDR3 bases: TGTGCCGCCGCCCCCCTCGCCAGGACCTTGACCTACGAGCAGTACTTC.

The chain joins TRBV19 to TRBJ1-1; TRBD1 agrees at 9 bases. The germline V gene encodes CDR1 LNHDA and CDR2 SQIVND (reference sequence). V dropped 7 bases and J dropped 1; count of bases not matched to a gene: 13. The CDR3 contains 17 residues. In nucleotides, the CDR3 is TGTGCCAGTACCTTCTCCGGGACAGGGTCGGGGAACACTGAAGCTTTCTTT. It is translated as CASTFSGTGSGNTEAFF.

The chain recombines TRBV5-4 with TRBJ2-1; 10 nucleotides line up with TRBD2. Trimming cost V 3 bases and J 5 bases; bases outside gene matches: 14. The CDR3 is 18 amino acids. Germline assignment: CDR1 SGHNT and CDR2 YYREEE (reference sequence). DNA for the CDR3: TGTGCCAGCAGCTCGGGGTCTCTAGCGGGAGCGGGGAACAATGAGCAGTTCTTC. As protein: CASSSGSLAGAGNNEQFF.